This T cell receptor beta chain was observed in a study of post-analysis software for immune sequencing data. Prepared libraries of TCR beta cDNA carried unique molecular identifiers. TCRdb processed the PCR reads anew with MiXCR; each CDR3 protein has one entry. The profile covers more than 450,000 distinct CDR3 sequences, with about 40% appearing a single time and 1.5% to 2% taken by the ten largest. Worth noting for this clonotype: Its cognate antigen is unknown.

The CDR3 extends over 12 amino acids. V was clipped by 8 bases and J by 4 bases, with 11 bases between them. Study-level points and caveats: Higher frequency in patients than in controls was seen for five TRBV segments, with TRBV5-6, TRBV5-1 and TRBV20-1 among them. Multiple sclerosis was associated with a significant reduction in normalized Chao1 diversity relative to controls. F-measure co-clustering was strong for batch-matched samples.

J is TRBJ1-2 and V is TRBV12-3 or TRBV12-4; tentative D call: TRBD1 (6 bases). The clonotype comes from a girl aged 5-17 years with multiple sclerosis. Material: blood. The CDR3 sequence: CASGRGGYGYTF. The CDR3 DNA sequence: TGTGCCAGCGGAAGAGGGGGCTATGGCTACACCTTC.